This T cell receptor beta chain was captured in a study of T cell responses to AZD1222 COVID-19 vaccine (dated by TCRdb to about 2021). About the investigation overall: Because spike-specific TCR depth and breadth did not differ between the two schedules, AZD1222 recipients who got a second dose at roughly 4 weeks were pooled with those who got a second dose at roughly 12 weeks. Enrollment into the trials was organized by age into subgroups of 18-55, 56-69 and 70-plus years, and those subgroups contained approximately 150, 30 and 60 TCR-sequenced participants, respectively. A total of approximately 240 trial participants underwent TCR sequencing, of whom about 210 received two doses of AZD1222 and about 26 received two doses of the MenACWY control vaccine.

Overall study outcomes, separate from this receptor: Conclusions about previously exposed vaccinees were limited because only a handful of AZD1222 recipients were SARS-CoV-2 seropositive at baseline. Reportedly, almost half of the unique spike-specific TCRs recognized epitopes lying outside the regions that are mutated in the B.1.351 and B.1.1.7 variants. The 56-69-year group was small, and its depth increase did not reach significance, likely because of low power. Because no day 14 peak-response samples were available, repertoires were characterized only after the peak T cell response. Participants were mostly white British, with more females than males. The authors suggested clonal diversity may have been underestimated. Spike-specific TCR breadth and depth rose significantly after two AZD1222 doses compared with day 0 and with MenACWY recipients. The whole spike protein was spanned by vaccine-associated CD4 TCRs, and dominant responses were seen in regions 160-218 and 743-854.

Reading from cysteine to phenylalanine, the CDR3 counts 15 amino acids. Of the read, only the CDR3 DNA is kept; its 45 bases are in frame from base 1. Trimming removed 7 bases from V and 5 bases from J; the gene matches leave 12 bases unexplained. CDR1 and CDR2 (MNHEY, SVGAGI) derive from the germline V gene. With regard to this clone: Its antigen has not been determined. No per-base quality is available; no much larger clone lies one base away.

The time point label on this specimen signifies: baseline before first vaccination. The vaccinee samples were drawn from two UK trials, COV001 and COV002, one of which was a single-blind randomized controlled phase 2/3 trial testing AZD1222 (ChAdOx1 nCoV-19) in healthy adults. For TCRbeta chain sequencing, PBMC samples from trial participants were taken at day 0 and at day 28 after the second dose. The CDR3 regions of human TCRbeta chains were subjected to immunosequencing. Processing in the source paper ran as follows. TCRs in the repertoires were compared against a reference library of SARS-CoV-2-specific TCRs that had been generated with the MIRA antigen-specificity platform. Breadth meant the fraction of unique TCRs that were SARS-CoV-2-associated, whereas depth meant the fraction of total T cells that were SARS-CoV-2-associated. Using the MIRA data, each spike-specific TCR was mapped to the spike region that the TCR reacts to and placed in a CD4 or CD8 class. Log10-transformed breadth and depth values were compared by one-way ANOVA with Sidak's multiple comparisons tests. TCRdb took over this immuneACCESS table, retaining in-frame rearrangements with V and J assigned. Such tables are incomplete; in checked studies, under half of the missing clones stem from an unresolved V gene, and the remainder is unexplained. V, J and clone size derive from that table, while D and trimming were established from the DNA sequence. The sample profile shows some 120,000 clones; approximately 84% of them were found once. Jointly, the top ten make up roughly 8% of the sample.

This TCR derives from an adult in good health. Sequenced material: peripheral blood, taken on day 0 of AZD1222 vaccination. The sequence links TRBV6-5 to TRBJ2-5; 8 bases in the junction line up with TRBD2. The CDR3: CASTLSSGEWETQYF. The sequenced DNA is TGTGCCAGCACCTTGAGTAGCGGGGAGTGGGAGACCCAGTACTTC.